This TCR beta chain derives from a study of blood T cell repertoires in COVID-19. Study overall: COVID-19 samples from acute and convalescent phases originated in the United States, Italy and Spain.

Comment on this clone: The identical CDR3 is also encoded by other nucleotide sequences in the sample.

The CDR3 sequence is 11 residues long. Germline V gene sequence: CDR1 DFQATT, CDR2 SNEGSKA (reference sequence). V lost 6 bases to trimming and J lost 1 base, with 6 bases between them. Original processing methods: Researchers report that nucleated cell counts were estimated from reference gene primer amplification. The table came from immunoSEQ multiplex PCR; TCRdb's copy has only in-frame clones and leaves some out. The V and J calls and the clone size are those of that table, but D and trimming were determined from the DNA. The profile shows a few hundred thousand clones, 88% of them singletons. The sample consisted of peripheral blood. The chain uses TRBV20-1 and TRBJ1-1, with D unresolved. This TCR was sampled from a man in his sixties or seventies with acute or convalescent COVID-19. CDR3 amino acids: CSARRNTEAFF. In DNA form, the CDR3 reads TGCAGTGCGCGTCGGAACACTGAAGCTTTCTTT.